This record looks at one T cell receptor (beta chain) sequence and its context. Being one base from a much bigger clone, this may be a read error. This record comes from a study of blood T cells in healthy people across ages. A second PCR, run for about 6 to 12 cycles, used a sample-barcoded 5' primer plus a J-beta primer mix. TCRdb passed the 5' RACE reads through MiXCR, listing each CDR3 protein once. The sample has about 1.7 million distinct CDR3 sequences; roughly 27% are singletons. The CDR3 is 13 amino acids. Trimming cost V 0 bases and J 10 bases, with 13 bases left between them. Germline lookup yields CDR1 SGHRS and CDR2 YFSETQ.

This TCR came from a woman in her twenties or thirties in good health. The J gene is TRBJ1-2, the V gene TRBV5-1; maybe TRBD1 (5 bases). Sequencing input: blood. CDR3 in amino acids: CASSLDGGGDYTF. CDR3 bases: TGCGCCAGCAGCTTGGACGGGGGAGGTGACTACACCTTC.